The 17 T cell receptor beta chains presented below share a single source sample, sequenced in a study of T-cell memory formation after mild COVID-19. TCRdb independently ran MiXCR on the 5' RACE reads; one entry per CDR3 protein. The sample has approximately 270,000 distinct CDR3 sequences; roughly 16% are singletons. The sequencing input was PBMCs or a T cell subset sorted from them (not recorded which). The receptors shown here come from a man younger than 30 who had mild COVID-19 (a few samples of this study predate the infection). Cell type and time point are not known.

The genes are TRBV29-1 and TRBJ1-1; 7 positions match TRBD1. The CDR3 consists of 13 residues. The ends lost 6 bases at V and 5 bases at J; junction bases unmatched: 9. Germline-derived CDR1 and CDR2 are SQVTM and ANQGSEA. In DNA, the CDR3 is TGCAGCGTCGCCCCAGGGGGGAGGACTGAAGCTTTCTTT. Protein sequence: CSVAPGGRTEAFF.

V is TRBV20-1 and J is TRBJ2-3, with 11 bases identical to TRBD2. Germline trimming cut 3 bases from V and 2 bases from J; bases unmatched to any gene: 4. Germline CDR1 is DFQATT and CDR2 is SNEGSKA (reference sequence). The CDR3 consists of 15 residues. Here the CDR3 reads CSASSTSGDTDTQYF. The CDR3 DNA follows: TGCAGTGCTAGTTCGACTAGCGGGGACACAGATACGCAGTATTTT.

This rearrangement joins TRBV6-2 or TRBV6-3 to TRBJ2-1; 10 bases map to TRBD1. Germline loops: CDR1 MNHEY, CDR2 SVGEGT. Trimming took 0 bases from V and 9 from J; bases not matched to a gene: 11. The CDR3 is made up of 17 amino acids. CDR3 amino acids: CASSYSEGQGFLGEQFF. CDR3 nucleotides: TGTGCCAGCAGTTACTCGGAGGGACAGGGGTTTTTGGGTGAGCAGTTCTTC.

This chain joins TRBV11-2 and TRBJ1-1; D gene ambiguous. CDR1 is SGHAT, CDR2 FQNNGV, per germline. This CDR3 comprises 12 residues. V lost 2 bases and J lost 7, with 8 bases in between. The CDR3 sequence: CASSLRASEAFF. The CDR3 DNA reads as TGTGCCAGCAGCTTACGGGCCAGTGAAGCTTTCTTT. Full variable domain (rest looked up from reference TRBV11-2 and TRBJ1-1): EAGVAQSPRYKIIEKRQSVAFWCNPISGHATLYWYQQILGQGPKLLIQFQNNGVVDDSQLPKDRFSAERLKGVDSTLKIQPAKLEDSAVYLCASSLRASEAFFGQGTRLTVV.

The gene calls are TRBV2 and TRBJ1-1, with D uncertain. The CDR3 has 14 residues. CDR1 SNHLY and CDR2 FYNNEI come from the germline V gene. V was pared by 3 bases and J by 4 bases, with 12 bases between. The CDR3 coding sequence is TGTGCCAGCAGTGAGGAACTGCCTGGCACTGAAGCTTTCTTT. This encodes CASSEELPGTEAFF.

This clonotype has just a few counts. The J gene is TRBJ2-3, the V gene TRBV1. TRBV1 is an annotated pseudogene. The CDR3 extends over 14 amino acids. CDR3: CTSSQDPAADTQYF. CDR3 DNA sequence: TGCACCAGCAGCCAAGATCCCGCGGCAGATACGCAGTATTTT.

This clonotype was observed at least ten times. V usage is TRBV5-1 and J usage is TRBJ2-3; no clear D gene. The ends were cut back, 0 bases at V and 1 base at J, with 6 bases in the middle. The CDR3 length is 14 residues. The germline CDR1 and CDR2 sequences are SGHRS and YFSETQ. The CDR3 region is CASSLEVRTDTQYF. Here the CDR3 DNA reads TGCGCCAGCAGCTTGGAAGTCCGCACAGATACGCAGTATTTT.

This clonotype was recorded once. The chain employs TRBV6-2 or TRBV6-3 and TRBJ1-1; 10 bases align to TRBD1. Germline CDR1 reads MNHEY; CDR2 reads SVGEGT. This CDR3 comprises 17 residues. Trimming took 5 bases from V and 4 from J; bases not matched to a gene: 13. CDR3 DNA sequence: TGTGCCAGCAGTCCTCGAGACAGGGGGCGAAGTTTCACTGAAGCTTTCTTT. Amino acids: CASSPRDRGRSFTEAFF.

This clonotype was counted a few times. The rearrangement joins TRBV5-4 to TRBJ2-2, with D perhaps being TRBD1 or TRBD2 (5 bases each). Trimming took 0 bases from V and 4 from J, leaving 13 bases between them. CDR1 is SGHNT and CDR2 is YYREEE in the germline V gene (reference sequence). CDR3 length equals 16 residues. The CDR3 nucleotides are TGTGCCAGCAGCTTGGCCTTCTCCGGGACCACCGGGGAGCTGTTTTTT. Residues: CASSLAFSGTTGELFF.

The chain employs TRBV7-9 and TRBJ2-3; TRBD1 matches at 7 bases. The CDR3 extends over 14 amino acids. The germline gives CDR1 SEHNR, CDR2 FQNEAQ (reference sequence). After removal of 3 bases from V and 4 bases from J, the junction contained 4 bases not matched to a gene. CDR3 sequence reads: CASSFDRAADTQYF. The CDR3, as DNA: TGTGCCAGCAGCTTTGACAGGGCCGCAGATACGCAGTATTTT. The variable domain in full, with the rest retrieved from reference TRBV7-9 and TRBJ2-3, is DTGVSQNPRHKITKRGQNVTFRCDPISEHNRLYWYRQTLGQGPEFLTYFQNEAQLEKSRLLSDRFSAERPKGSFSTLEIQRTEQGDSAMYLCASSFDRAADTQYFGPGTRLTVL.

This clonotype was counted between two and nine times. V usage is TRBV7-2 and J usage is TRBJ1-4, with D possibly TRBD1 on 6 matching bases. Germline CDR1 is SGHTA and CDR2 is FQGNSA. Trimming left V 1 base short and J 8 bases short, with 11 bases between. CDR3 size: 14 residues. For the CDR3, the DNA is TGTGCCAGCAGCTTAGTACGGGGGGCGGAAAAACTGTTTTTT. Its protein is CASSLVRGAEKLFF.

V and J are TRBV29-1 and TRBJ1-1; D gene ambiguous. Trimming left V 4 bases short and J 0 bases short, with 6 bases between. This CDR3 contains 12 residues. Germline V gene sequence: CDR1 SQVTM, CDR2 ANQGSEA. The CDR3, as DNA: TGCAGCGTTGGATACATGAACACTGAAGCTTTCTTT. Its translation is CSVGYMNTEAFF.

The sample holds a few counts of this clonotype. The V and J genes are TRBV6-6 and TRBJ2-3, with 10 bases that match TRBD2. This CDR3 is built from 15 residues. Germline V gives CDR1 MNHNY, CDR2 SVGAGI (reference sequence). V dropped 0 bases and J dropped 5; count of bases not matched to a gene: 2. The CDR3, as DNA: TGTGCCAGCAGTTACTCGATAGCGGGGGGAGATACGCAGTATTTT. Its translation: CASSYSIAGGDTQYF.

This clonotype was observed a handful of times. V usage is TRBV6-6 and J usage is TRBJ1-6; D gene uncertain. This CDR3 has 14 amino acids. V dropped 1 base and J dropped 9 bases, with 10 bases sitting between them. CDR1 and CDR2 from the germline V gene are MNHNY and SVGAGI (reference sequence). The chain's CDR3 is CASSYWDIGSPLHF. The CDR3 nucleotides are TGTGCCAGCAGTTACTGGGATATAGGTTCACCCCTCCACTTT.

About this clonotype: This could be a read error, since a much larger clone is one nucleotide away. The V and J genes are TRBV28 and TRBJ1-2; unclear D gene. CDR1 and CDR2 (germline): MDHEN, SYDVKM. The CDR3 consists of 12 residues. The V end was cut by 8 bases, the J end by 5 bases, with 12 bases between. CDR3 sequence: CASSIGFYGYTF. The CDR3 DNA reads as TGTGCCAGCTCGATCGGCTTTTATGGCTACACCTTC.

This clonotype has more than one count but fewer than ten. The chain carries TRBV12-3 or TRBV12-4 and TRBJ2-3; D is possibly TRBD2 (5 bases). V was pared by 3 bases and J by 6 bases, with 13 bases between. The CDR3 sequence is 14 residues long. The CDR3 nucleotides are TGTGCCAGCAGTTTTACCGAGAGAGGGGATACGCAGTATTTT. Protein product: CASSFTERGDTQYF.

This sequence joins TRBV2 and TRBJ1-2, with a tentative D call TRBD1 (6 bases). V shed 7 bases and J shed 7 bases, with 16 bases lying between them. There are 13 residues in the CDR3. In germline, CDR1 is SNHLY, CDR2 FYNNEI. The CDR3 loop reads CASTPRGARGYTF. CDR3 DNA: TGTGCCAGCACCCCGAGGGGGGCGCGTGGCTACACCTTC.